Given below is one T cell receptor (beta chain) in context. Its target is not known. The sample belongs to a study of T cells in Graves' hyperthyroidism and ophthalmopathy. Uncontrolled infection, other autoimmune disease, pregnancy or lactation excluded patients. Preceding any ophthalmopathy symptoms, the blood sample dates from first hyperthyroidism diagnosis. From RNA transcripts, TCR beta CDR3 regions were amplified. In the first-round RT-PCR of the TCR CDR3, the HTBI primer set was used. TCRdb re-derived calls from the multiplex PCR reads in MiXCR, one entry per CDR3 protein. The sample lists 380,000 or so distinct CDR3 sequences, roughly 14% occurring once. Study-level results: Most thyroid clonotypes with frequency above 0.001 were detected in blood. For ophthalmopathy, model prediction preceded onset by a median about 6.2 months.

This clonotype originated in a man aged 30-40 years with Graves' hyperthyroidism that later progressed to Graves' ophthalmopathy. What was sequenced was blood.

This chain's CDR3 is CSAPARGGGTYEQYF. Here the CDR3 DNA reads TGCAGTGCCCCCGCGAGGGGCGGGGGGACCTACGAGCAGTACTTC. The genes are TRBV20-1 and TRBJ2-7; 8 bases line up with TRBD2. Germline V gene lookup returns CDR1 DFQATT and CDR2 SNEGSKA (reference sequence). The J segment lost 2 bases and the V segment lost 6 bases, leaving 12 bases of the junction unmatched. The CDR3 totals 15 residues.